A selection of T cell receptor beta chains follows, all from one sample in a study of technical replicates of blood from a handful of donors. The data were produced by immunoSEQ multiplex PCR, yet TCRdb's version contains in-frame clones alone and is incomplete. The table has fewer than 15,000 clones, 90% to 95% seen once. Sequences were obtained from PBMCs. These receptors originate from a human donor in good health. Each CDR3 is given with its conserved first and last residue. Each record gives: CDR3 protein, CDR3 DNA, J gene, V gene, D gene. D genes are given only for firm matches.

CASSLASSFSTDTQYF,TGTGCCAGCAGCCTAGCTTCGAGCTTCAGCACAGATACGCAGTATTTT,TRBJ2-3,TRBV25-1,.
CASRGQGANTGELFF,TGCGCCAGCAGGGGACAGGGAGCGAACACCGGGGAGCTGTTTTTT,TRBJ2-2,TRBV5-1,TRBD1
CASSAGGEETQYF,TGTGCCAGCAGCGCTGGAGGGGAAGAGACCCAGTACTTC,TRBJ2-5,TRBV5-6,.
CASSALAGKGSETQYF,TGTGCCAGTAGCGCCCTAGCGGGAAAAGGTTCAGAGACCCAGTACTTC,TRBJ2-5,TRBV19,TRBD2
CASSLFVTTDEQYF,TGTGCCAGCAGCCTGTTCGTCACCACGGACGAGCAGTACTTC,TRBJ2-7,TRBV14,.
CASSEPGRDYGYTF,TGTGCCAGCAGTGAACCAGGCAGGGACTATGGCTACACCTTC,TRBJ1-2,TRBV6-1,.
CASSPAGGYTEAFF,TGCGCCAGCAGCCCGGCGGGGGGCTACACTGAAGCTTTCTTT,TRBJ1-1,TRBV5-1,.
CASSLGALAGGSTDTQYF,TGTGCCAGCAGCTTAGGCGCCTTAGCGGGAGGGAGCACAGATACGCAGTATTTT,TRBJ2-3,TRBV7-8,TRBD2
CASSRDLVGQNEQFF,TGTGCCAGCAGTAGAGACCTAGTAGGACAGAATGAGCAGTTCTTC,TRBJ2-1,TRBV27,.
CASSYQENTEAFF,TGTGCCAGCAGTTACCAGGAAAACACTGAAGCTTTCTTT,TRBJ1-1,TRBV6-6,.